This entry describes one T cell receptor (beta chain). These data originate in a study of T cell responses to AZD1222 COVID-19 vaccine. Some clones are missing from TCRdb's copy, which holds only in-frame ones; the method was immunoSEQ multiplex PCR. The repertoire holds 130,000 or so clones, over 75% seen once, with about 7% in the top ten. The V end lost 1 base, the J end lost 4 bases, and 3 bases lay between the germline ends. This CDR3 spans 12 amino acids. This TCR was recovered from an adult in good health. Sequenced here: peripheral blood, sampled on day 0 of AZD1222 vaccination. The genes are TRBV12-3 or TRBV12-4 and TRBJ2-3, with D hard to call. The CDR3 region has the DNA TGTGCCAGCAGTTTAGGGGCAGATACGCAGTATTTT. Its protein product is CASSLGADTQYF.